One and the same sample provided the 9 T cell receptor beta chains below, sequenced in a study of OX40 agonist ivuxolimab in advanced cancers. This table comes from immunoSEQ multiplex PCR, and its TCRdb copy is limited to in-frame clones, with some not included. The sample lists tens of thousands of clones, 65% to 80% occurring once. The source was CD4+ or CD8+ T cells sorted from blood, collected in a trial of the OX40 agonist ivuxolimab. The receptors derive from an adult with an advanced solid tumor such as melanoma, head and neck, liver or kidney cancer.

The CDR3 protein is CASSWVPGAGGETQYF. The DNA of the CDR3 is TGTGCCAGCAGCTGGGTGCCGGGGGCTGGGGGAGAGACCCAGTACTTC. This chain connects TRBV11-2 to TRBJ2-5; D may match TRBD1 or TRBD2 (6 bases each). The CDR3 has 16 residues. The V end lost 4 bases, the J end lost 4 bases, and 19 bases lay between the germline ends. Germline V gene lookup returns CDR1 SGHAT and CDR2 FQNNGV.

The gene calls are TRBV6-5 and TRBJ1-6; D is ambiguous. This CDR3 contains 13 residues. The germline CDR1 and CDR2 sequences are MNHEY and SVGAGI. Trimming took off 0 bases at V and 14 bases at J, with 11 bases between the two ends. The CDR3 region has the DNA TGTGCCAGCAGTTACTCGACCGGGAGGGCCCTCCACTTT. Translating it yields CASSYSTGRALHF.

This chain links TRBV28 with TRBJ2-7, with D tentatively TRBD2 (6 bases). Germline lookup yields CDR1 MDHEN and CDR2 SYDVKM. The CDR3 runs 19 residues. Trimming pared 4 bases from V and 0 bases from J, leaving 25 bases between. The CDR3 DNA reads as TGTGCCAGCAGTTCCCCGTCTCCTTCTTCCCTGGGAGGCTCCTACGAGCAGTACTTC. Protein: CASSSPSPSSLGGSYEQYF.

For the CDR3, the DNA is TGTGCCAGCAGCGTAGAGGGAACAGGGAATCCAAACTATGGCTACACCTTC. Amino acid sequence: CASSVEGTGNPNYGYTF. The chain is built from TRBV9 and TRBJ1-2, with a possible D match to TRBD1 (6 bases). Germline values: CDR1 SGDLS, CDR2 YYNGEE. Trimming shortened V by 0 bases and J by 2 bases, and 17 bases separated the two germline ends. The CDR3 totals 17 residues.

The table lists this clone with a few counts. The genes are TRBV29-1 and TRBJ2-7, with 10 nucleotides matching TRBD1. The CDR3 consists of 15 residues. V trimming: 2 bases; J trimming: 1 base; junction bases outside the gene matches: 5. CDR1 SQVTM and CDR2 ANQGSEA come from the germline V gene. CDR3 in amino acids: CSVEFPGQGSYEQYF. The CDR3 DNA follows: TGCAGCGTTGAATTTCCGGGACAGGGGTCCTACGAGCAGTACTTC.

The CDR3 bases are TGTGCCAGCCGCCAAGGGGGAAACGAGCAGTACTTC. It yields the protein CASRQGGNEQYF. This chain uses TRBV11-2 with TRBJ2-7; a weak D match, TRBD1 (6 bases). The germline gives CDR1 SGHAT, CDR2 FQNNGV. The CDR3 has 12 residues. With 8 bases removed from V and 5 bases from J, the gap between germline ends came to 13 bases.

This clone was seen just once. This sample also contains other DNA sequences that code for the same CDR3. The chain combines TRBV29-1 with TRBJ1-4; D uncertain. This CDR3 has 12 residues. CDR1 and CDR2 (germline): SQVTM, ANQGSEA. Between the trimmed V and J ends, which lost 5 bases and 7 bases, there was a span of 11 bases. The CDR3 DNA sequence: TGCAGCGTTTTTACGGGGATTGAAAAACTGTTTTTT. This translates into CSVFTGIEKLFF.

A note on this clone: This CDR3 is also generated by other DNA sequences in the sample. The CDR3 loop is CASSISGAYEQYF. As DNA, the CDR3 is TGTGCCAGTAGTATCAGCGGGGCGTACGAGCAGTACTTC. V and J are TRBV19 and TRBJ2-7; 7 bases are a match to TRBD2. J gave up 4 bases and V 3 bases, and 3 bases lay outside the gene matches. CDR3 size: 13 residues. Per the germline V gene, CDR1 is LNHDA and CDR2 is SQIVND (reference sequence). The variable domain in full, completed from reference TRBV19 and TRBJ2-7, reads DGGITQSPKYLFRKEGQNVTLSCEQNLNHDAMYWYRQDPGQGLRLIYYSQIVNDFQKGDIAEGYSVSREKKESFPLTVTSAQKNPTAFYLCASSISGAYEQYFGPGTRLTVT.

This clone was found once. The chain carries TRBV11-2 and TRBJ2-7; D uncertain. Germline CDR1 is SGHAT and CDR2 is FQNNGV. CDR3 size: 13 residues. The germline V and J ends were trimmed by 4 bases and 10 bases, with 17 bases remaining between them. This chain's CDR3 is CASSSISFRFQYF. The CDR3 DNA sequence: TGTGCCAGCAGCTCGATTAGCTTCCGTTTTCAGTACTTC.